This T cell receptor beta chain emerged from a study of CD8+ T cells in alopecia areata (dated by TCRdb to 2016 to 2018). Background on the whole study: The treated patients, all with moderate-to-severe alopecia areata, were enrolled in an open-label pilot trial of oral tofacitinib given at 5 to 10 mg twice daily. Disease severity in treated patients was measured with the SALT score, which quantifies the percentage of affected scalp surface area. Tofacitinib-treated patients had biopsies at baseline and at 4 and 24 weeks of treatment, with a later scalp biopsy in several patients. TCRbeta CDR3 regions were amplified by immunoSEQ multiplex PCR with 35 Vbeta forward and 13 Jbeta reverse primers. Scalp clonality was compared across normal scalp (n=4), patchy alopecia areata scalp (n=8), and alopecia totalis/universalis scalp (n=8). The study used high-throughput TCRbeta sequencing to examine T cell clonal expansion in alopecia areata, in both the C3H/HeJ mouse model and human patients. RNA was obtained with the PAXgene miRNA kit for fixed scalp, the miRNeasy kit for PBMCs, and the RNeasy kit for mouse skin. Tofacitinib was administered for 6 to 18 months, and 6 months of follow-up off drug were then conducted to assess delayed response and recurrence. Human TCRbeta sequencing covered scalp tissue and sorted CD4+ and CD8+ peripheral blood T cells from patchy and totalis/universalis alopecia areata patients and healthy controls. Findings and caveats that apply to the study as a whole: Scalp clonality and the number of expanded CD8+ clones among the top 100 scalp clones were significantly decreased by tofacitinib. Because the treated cohort was small and included a single nonresponder, larger studies are needed to assess links between baseline CD8+ expansion and response. Many expanded lesional clones were found to persist in scalp and blood during tofacitinib treatment, and relapse after treatment cessation may be partly explained by this persistence. Compared with normal scalp, lesional scalp had higher clonality and more expanded CD8+ clones, particularly in alopecia totalis/universalis, a pattern that suggests antigenic drive. Resident alphabeta T cells in normal human skin are also sequenced, complicating scalp TCR repertoire analysis, unlike mouse skin dominated by gammadelta T cells. Shared TCR sequences between patients were less evident than in mice, which may be partly attributable to HLA diversity in the patient population.

Libraries were built with the immunoSEQ multiplex PCR assay. For TCR sequencing, RNA was extracted from every sample and reverse transcribed into cDNA to serve as template. First-strand cDNA was synthesized using SuperScript III with a 2:1 mix of oligo-dT and random hexamers. A synthetic immune receptor repertoire was used to measure amplification bias, and any remaining bias was corrected computationally. Per the original workflow: After raw reads were preprocessed to remove errors, the CDR3 was defined following IMGT conventions as running from the conserved cysteine to phenylalanine. To get clonality, Shannon entropy was normalized by log2 of the number of productive unique TCRs and the result was subtracted from 1. Whether scalp clones were CD4 or CD8 was inferred by matching scalp TCRbeta sequences against CD4 and CD8 repertoires sorted from blood. Not all clones reach the TCRdb copy of this immuneACCESS table, which keeps in-frame sequences only. Checked studies attribute under half of the gap to unresolved V genes and leave the rest unexplained. That table gives V, J and clone size, and the DNA gave D and trimming. The sample records 40,000 to 45,000 clones, roughly 90% of which are singletons. The ten largest clones represent approximately 20% of the sample.

The time point label corresponds to: about 25 weeks on oral tofacitinib. Taken with the paper, the label for treatment or condition translates to: oral pan-JAK inhibitor, 5-10 mg twice daily. Lesional scalp punch biopsies and peripheral blood were collected from alopecia areata patients. PBMCs were separated by density centrifugation and stained for CD3, CD4 and CD8, after which CD4+ and CD8+ T cells were sorted on a FACSAria. A word on this clone: This receptor's antigen is unknown. Within one base of it there is no much larger clone, and no base qualities were kept. Other DNA sequences within the sample encode an identical CDR3.

Specimen: CD8+ T cells sorted from blood, collected at week 24, from a patient treated with tofacitinib. This clonotype originated in a human donor with alopecia areata.

The encoded CDR3 is CASSPPRDRTSSGKNIQYF. In nucleotide form, the sequence is TGTGCCAGCAGCCCCCCTCGGGACAGGACTTCTAGCGGCAAAAACATTCAGTACTTC. This chain joins TRBV7-9 to TRBJ2-4; TRBD1 is possibly the D segment (8 matching bases). CDR1 and CDR2 were assigned from the germline V gene (reference sequence) as SEHNR and FQNEAQ. The V and J ends are trimmed by 5 bases and 3 bases, leaving 26 bases between them. The CDR3 sequence holds 19 residues, the cysteine and phenylalanine included. Of the read, only the CDR3 DNA is kept; its 57 bases are in frame from base 1.